This entry concerns a single TCR beta chain. Its cognate antigen is unknown. This CDR3 region has 12 residues. The germline V and J ends were trimmed by 6 bases and 5 bases, with 10 bases remaining between them. Germline V gene lookup returns CDR1 MGHDK and CDR2 SYGVNS. The data originate from a study of blood T cells in healthy people across ages. Study results and limitations: As naive T cell percentage varied, TCR beta diversity correlated strongly with it.

The sample, about 10 milliliters of peripheral blood, was drawn from each donor. A second 7 to 11 cycle PCR used barcoded and J-beta primers. TCRdb fed the 5' RACE reads into MiXCR, producing one record per CDR3 protein. The sample has 1,800,000 or so distinct CDR3 sequences; 30% to 40% are singletons. Sequencing was carried out using blood. The sequence derives from a human donor in good health. The V call is TRBV25-1, the J call TRBJ1-2, with unresolved D. This chain's CDR3 is CASSAEIYGYTF. CDR3 nucleotide sequence: TGTGCCAGCAGCGCCGAGATATATGGCTACACCTTC.